These 31 T cell receptor beta chains came from one sample sequenced in a study of T cells in narcolepsy. Using immunoSEQ multiplex PCR, the repertoire was profiled, and TCRdb retains in-frame clones only, with some absent. Among roughly 25,000 clones listed, over 75% were seen once. The sample consisted of memory (CD45RA-) CD4+ T cells from blood. The receptors were sampled from a human donor in good health.

This clone was seen just once. V is TRBV4-2 and J is TRBJ1-4; tentatively, D is TRBD1 (6 bases). The CDR3 runs 13 residues. The germline CDR1 and CDR2 sequences are LGHNA and YNFKEQ. The V and J ends lost 6 bases and 7 bases respectively, with 12 bases between them. CDR3 amino acids: CASSGGPGEKLFF. CDR3 nucleotide sequence: TGTGCCAGCAGTGGGGGGCCAGGTGAAAAACTGTTTTTT.

This clone came up once. The J gene is TRBJ1-5, the V gene TRBV19, with a tentative D call TRBD1 (6 bases). Between the trimmed V and J ends, which lost 3 bases and 3 bases, there was a span of 9 bases. The germline CDR1 and CDR2 sequences are LNHDA and SQIVND (reference sequence). The CDR3 sequence is 14 residues long. The CDR3 is CASSMGHNNQPQHF. The CDR3, as DNA: TGTGCCAGTAGTATGGGACACAACAATCAGCCCCAGCATTTT.

This chain joins TRBV5-1 and TRBJ2-2; either TRBD1 or TRBD2 may supply D (6 bases each). The ends were cut back, 0 bases at V and 5 bases at J, with 14 bases in the middle. The germline CDR1 and CDR2 sequences are SGHRS and YFSETQ. This CDR3 region has 16 residues. The CDR3 loop is CASSLVGGARTGELFF. In nucleotides, the CDR3 is TGCGCCAGCAGCTTGGTGGGGGGCGCGAGGACCGGGGAGCTGTTTTTT.

The chain has TRBV10-3 and TRBJ2-1; possibly TRBD1 for D (6 bases). The CDR3 has 15 residues. V was cut by 4 bases and J by 4 bases, with 14 bases left in between. Germline V gene lookup returns CDR1 ENHRY and CDR2 SYGVKD. The CDR3 bases are TGTGCCATCAGTGCATGGGGGCGTGAGTACAATGAGCAGTTCTTC. The encoded protein is CAISAWGREYNEQFF.

The chain is built from TRBV9 and TRBJ2-3; D is unresolved. Germline values: CDR1 SGDLS, CDR2 YYNGEE. This CDR3 spans 12 amino acids. V was shortened by 6 bases and J by 8 bases, with 13 bases between the two germline ends. Here the CDR3 reads CASNDQLGTQYF. CDR3 in DNA: TGTGCCAGCAATGATCAACTTGGTACGCAGTATTTT.

The genes are TRBV7-8 and TRBJ1-1; 10 bases are shared with TRBD1. V was clipped by 5 bases and J by 4 bases; unmatched bases: 10. Germline V gives CDR1 SGHVS, CDR2 FQNEAQ. This CDR3 spans 16 amino acids. The chain's CDR3 is CASSRDRQGASTEAFF. The CDR3, as DNA: TGTGCCAGCAGCCGCGACCGACAGGGGGCGAGCACTGAAGCTTTCTTT.

The V and J genes are TRBV5-6 and TRBJ1-5; 7 nucleotides align to TRBD1. This CDR3 contains 15 residues. The germline V gene encodes CDR1 SGHDT and CDR2 YYEEEE. The V and J ends lost 4 bases and 3 bases, in that order; junction bases with no gene match: 7. The DNA for the CDR3 is TGTGCCAGCAGCCGGAGGGGGCAAGTCAATCAGCCCCAGCATTTT. Translating gives CASSRRGQVNQPQHF. The entire variable domain, with the rest obtained from reference TRBV5-6 and TRBJ1-5, is as follows: DAGVTQSPTHLIKTRGQQVTLRCSPKSGHDTVSWYQQALGQGPQFIFQYYEEEERQRGNFPDRFSGHQFPNYSSELNVNALLLGDSALYLCASSRRGQVNQPQHFGDGTRLSIL.

The rearrangement joins TRBV7-2 to TRBJ2-5, with TRBD1 matching over 8 bases. Judging by the DNA end, TRBJ2-7 fits better; the J call may be wrong. Germline V gene data show CDR1 as SGHTA and CDR2 as FQGNSA. The CDR3 covers 14 residues. The CDR3 DNA reads TGTGCCAGCAGCCCCGCGGGACAGGCCTACGAGCAGTACTTC. This gives the protein CASSPAGQAYEQYF.

The chain couples TRBV7-2 to TRBJ2-7, with D uncertain. V was shortened by 5 bases and J by 7 bases, with 18 bases between the two germline ends. From germline, CDR1 is SGHTA and CDR2 FQGNSA. CDR3 length equals 14 residues. The CDR3 here is CASSARAGLEEQYF. Written as DNA, the CDR3 is TGTGCCAGCAGCGCCCGGGCAGGATTAGAGGAGCAGTACTTC.

The chain recombines TRBV7-2 with TRBJ2-5, with 10 positions matching TRBD2. Trimming at V came to 2 bases and at J to 4 bases, leaving 7 bases not matched to a gene. CDR1 is SGHTA and CDR2 is FQGNSA in the germline V gene. This CDR3 spans 16 amino acids. The DNA of the CDR3 is TGTGCCAGCAGCTTAAGCGGGAGGGCCGGGGGAGAGACCCAGTACTTC. It encodes CASSLSGRAGGETQYF.

The J gene is TRBJ2-1, the V gene TRBV5-1; 11 nucleotides align to TRBD1. J lost 7 bases, V lost 0 bases, and 9 bases had no gene match. In germline, CDR1 is SGHRS, CDR2 YFSETQ. This CDR3 is built from 17 residues. The CDR3 region is CASSLEGGTGGRNEQFF. As DNA, the CDR3 is TGCGCCAGCAGCTTGGAGGGCGGGACAGGGGGGCGGAATGAGCAGTTCTTC.

This clone has only a few counts. The gene calls are TRBV28 and TRBJ1-1; D is undetermined. Germline V gene lookup returns CDR1 MDHEN and CDR2 SYDVKM. The CDR3 length is 11 residues. Between the trimmed V and J ends, which lost 6 bases and 5 bases, there was a span of 7 bases. CDR3 nucleotide sequence: TGTGCCAGCAGCACGAATACTGAAGCTTTCTTT. This sequence encodes CASSTNTEAFF.

The chain is built from TRBV5-4 and TRBJ2-7; tentatively, D is TRBD2 (6 bases). Germline lookup yields CDR1 SGHNT and CDR2 YYREEE (reference sequence). The CDR3 runs 15 residues. V dropped 4 bases and J dropped 7 bases, with 21 bases sitting between them. The CDR3 DNA is TGTGCCAGCAGCGGGGGAGGCGCGGGCGCGGGGGAGCAGTACTTC. Its translation: CASSGGGAGAGEQYF.

This chain links TRBV6-1 with TRBJ2-6; 7 bases line up with TRBD1. The CDR3 contains 21 residues. CDR1 and CDR2 (germline): MNHNS, SASEGT. The ends lost 0 bases at V and 1 base at J; junction bases unmatched: 15. In nucleotides, the CDR3 is TGTGCCAGCAGTGAAGCACAGCGACAGGGCCTGGGCCGATCTGGGGCCAACGTCCTGACTTTC. Protein: CASSEAQRQGLGRSGANVLTF.

V and J are TRBV5-4 and TRBJ2-3, with 10 positions matching TRBD2. The CDR3 loop spans 16 amino acids. The junction had 2 bases not matched to a gene; V was cut back by 0 bases and J by 1 base. Germline V gene lookup returns CDR1 SGHNT and CDR2 YYREEE (reference sequence). CDR3 residues: CASSLGLAGGTDTQYF. Written as DNA, the CDR3 is TGTGCCAGCAGCTTGGGCCTAGCGGGAGGCACAGATACGCAGTATTTT.

V usage is TRBV7-2 and J usage is TRBJ2-7; unclear D gene. CDR1 is SGHTA and CDR2 is FQGNSA in the germline V gene. The V end was cut by 7 bases, the J end by 2 bases, with 15 bases between. This CDR3 contains 14 residues. For the CDR3, the DNA is TGTGCCAGCACCTCGGGCCCAATCACCTACGAGCAGTACTTC. Its protein product is CASTSGPITYEQYF.

This chain connects TRBV6-1 to TRBJ1-2; D remains unclear. The CDR3 runs to 14 residues. V lost 0 bases and J 4 bases, leaving 9 bases between the germline ends. Germline CDR1 is MNHNS and CDR2 is SASEGT. The CDR3 region has the DNA TGTGCCAGCAGTGAAGCACCGGTGGGCTATGGCTACACCTTC. It translates to CASSEAPVGYGYTF.

This rearrangement joins TRBV5-3 to TRBJ1-5; D may be TRBD1 (6 bases). TRBV5-3 is an ORF; its function is uncertain. Trimming shortened V by 4 bases and J by 0 bases, and 17 bases separated the two germline ends. CDR3 length equals 17 residues. The CDR3 sequence: CARSVSPGQISNQPQHF. The CDR3 coding sequence is TGTGCCAGAAGCGTGTCACCGGGACAAATTAGCAATCAGCCCCAGCATTTT.

The genes are TRBV28 and TRBJ2-7; D perhaps matches TRBD1 (6 bases). This CDR3 comprises 14 residues. V dropped 1 base and J dropped 3 bases, with 10 bases sitting between them. The V gene's germline CDR1 is MDHEN and CDR2 SYDVKM. Written as DNA, the CDR3 is TGTGCCAGCAGTTTATTTACAGGGCTCTACGAGCAGTACTTC. Translating it yields CASSLFTGLYEQYF.

The sample holds one count of this clone. This chain links TRBV7-9 with TRBJ1-2, with a possible D match to TRBD1 (6 bases). Per the germline V gene, CDR1 is SEHNR and CDR2 is FQNEAQ (reference sequence). V shed 1 base and J shed 6 bases, with 12 bases lying between them. The length of the CDR3 is 14 residues. CDR3 protein: CASSLDRGHDGYTF. The CDR3 region has the DNA TGTGCCAGCAGCTTAGATCGGGGGCATGATGGCTACACCTTC. Variable domain in full (rest from reference TRBV7-9 and TRBJ1-2): DTGVSQNPRHKITKRGQNVTFRCDPISEHNRLYWYRQTLGQGPEFLTYFQNEAQLEKSRLLSDRFSAERPKGSFSTLEIQRTEQGDSAMYLCASSLDRGHDGYTFGSGTRLTVV.

The chain has TRBV11-2 and TRBJ2-7; D may be TRBD2 (5 bases). The CDR3 length is 14 residues. The V and J ends lost 1 base and 3 bases respectively, with 10 bases between them. Germline CDR1 SGHAT, CDR2 FQNNGV. CDR3 DNA: TGTGCCAGCAGCTTAGGGGGAGCCAACTACGAGCAGTACTTC. Translated, it gives CASSLGGANYEQYF.

V and J are TRBV15 and TRBJ2-3; no firm D call. The J call may be faulty, since TRBJ1-5 better matches the DNA end. The CDR3 extends over 19 amino acids. Looked up from germline, CDR1 is LNHNV and CDR2 is YYDKDF (reference sequence). The CDR3 is CATSRVLEWAGGSTDTQHF. CDR3 coding DNA: TGTGCCACCAGCAGAGTTCTAGAATGGGCGGGAGGGAGCACAGATACGCAGCATTTT.

This clone was counted a few times. The V gene is TRBV27, the J gene TRBJ1-1, with 7 bases matching TRBD1. The CDR3 extends over 14 amino acids. The V gene end was trimmed by 6 bases and the J gene end by 7 bases; junction bases not matched to a gene: 11. CDR1 and CDR2 (germline): MNHEY, SMNVEV (reference sequence). The CDR3 spells CASSSDRHPSEAFF. The CDR3 DNA reads TGTGCCAGCAGCTCGGACAGGCATCCCAGTGAAGCTTTCTTT.

The V call is TRBV7-2, the J call TRBJ2-7, with TRBD1 as a possible D gene (5 bases). From germline, CDR1 is SGHTA and CDR2 FQGNSA. V was shortened by 1 base and J by 2 bases, with 9 bases between the two germline ends. The CDR3 is made up of 14 amino acids. The CDR3 sequence is CASSLGARAYEQYF. The CDR3, as DNA: TGTGCCAGCAGCTTAGGTGCCAGGGCCTACGAGCAGTACTTC.

This clone has just a few counts. The chain carries TRBV5-1 and TRBJ2-7; 12 nucleotides match TRBD2. The CDR3 length is 18 residues. Germline V lookup: CDR1 SGHRS, CDR2 YFSETQ. V shed 0 bases, J shed 4 bases, and the junction held 11 bases outside the gene matches. CDR3 nucleotides: TGCGCCAGCAGCTTGGCGGACACTAGGACTAGCGGGAAGTACGAGCAGTACTTC. It encodes CASSLADTRTSGKYEQYF.

Concerning this clone: Compared with germline, one end of the junction differs, possibly owing to a read error. V and J are TRBV7-9 and TRBJ2-7; either TRBD1 or TRBD2 may supply D (5 bases each). Germline values: CDR1 SEHNR, CDR2 FQNEAQ (reference sequence). This CDR3 has 14 residues. The CDR3 reads CASSSAGTPYEQYF. Written as DNA, the CDR3 is TGTGCCAGTAGCTCGGCCGGGACCCCCTACGAGCAGTACTTC.

The chain employs TRBV6-5 and TRBJ1-4; the D gene is possibly TRBD1 (6 bases). Germline V lookup: CDR1 MNHEY, CDR2 SVGAGI. Trimming removed 2 bases at V and 8 bases at J, with 18 bases between. CDR3 length: 16 residues. The CDR3 region is CASSYLGQRGPEKLFF. The CDR3 DNA follows: TGTGCCAGCAGTTACCTTGGACAGAGAGGTCCCGAAAAACTGTTTTTT.

The chain uses TRBV7-6 and TRBJ2-7; 8 bases agree with TRBD1. CDR3 length: 15 residues. Looked up from germline, CDR1 is SGHVS and CDR2 is FNYEAQ. V gave up 4 bases and J gave up 3 bases; unmatched junction bases: 8. The CDR3 nucleotides are TGTGCCAGCAGCTCGCAGGGGGCTTTAAGCTACGAGCAGTACTTC. It yields the protein CASSSQGALSYEQYF.

This clone came up once. The genes are TRBV21-1 and TRBJ1-5. TRBV21-1 constitutes a pseudogene. The CDR3 loop spans 17 amino acids. The CDR3 loop reads CASSFGCEGCGNQPQHF. The CDR3 DNA reads TGTGCCAGCAGCTTCGGATGCGAGGGATGTGGCAATCAGCCCCAGCATTTT.

In the case of this clone: The DNA is omitted, as the CDR3 cannot be located on it reliably, and the CDR3 follows TCRdb's listing. This CDR3 reads CASSTSGYEQYF. This chain uses TRBV19 with TRBJ2-7; TRBD2 is the table's D call and was not checked against the DNA. From its first to its last residue, the CDR3 has 12 amino acids. CDR1 and CDR2 from the germline V gene are LNHDA and SQIVND (reference sequence).

In this sample, this clone turned up once. This rearrangement joins TRBV11-2 to TRBJ2-1; 9 bases agree with TRBD2. The ends lost 0 bases at V and 7 bases at J; junction bases unmatched: 4. Germline values: CDR1 SGHAT, CDR2 FQNNGV. This CDR3 contains 15 residues. The CDR3 coding sequence is TGTGCCAGCAGCTTAGATAGCGGGAGAGGGAATGAGCAGTTCTTC. It specifies CASSLDSGRGNEQFF.